This T cell receptor beta chain originates from a study of spatial heterogeneity in lung cancer. Turning to the study itself: Around 68 TRACERx patients with early, untreated non-small cell lung cancer donated samples.

TCRdb redid the calling of the 5' RACE reads with MiXCR, one entry per CDR3 protein. Counted here are about 120,000 distinct CDR3 sequences, 9.5% to 15% occurring once; the ten biggest clones make up over 15%. Study-wide results and limits: Compared with follow-up, resection was when ubiquitous expanded tumor TCRs appeared in blood more.

Trimming took 2 bases from V and 4 from J; bases not matched to a gene: 7. Germline assignment: CDR1 ENHRY and CDR2 SYGVKD. The CDR3 contains 15 residues. Noted time point: blood at routine non-recurrence follow-up after resection. Whole RNA, isolated from tumor, nontumor lung or frozen PBMC, was sequenced without prior sorting. This clonotype was observed many times. Its antigen is unidentified. Sequencing was performed on PBMCs, taken at follow-up. The receptor was derived from a male donor with early-stage non-small cell lung cancer. V gene TRBV10-3 combines with J gene TRBJ1-1, with 7 bases that match TRBD1. DNA of the CDR3: TGTGCCATCAGTGAGGGCACAGGGGTAAGCACTGAAGCTTTCTTT. This gives the protein CAISEGTGVSTEAFF.